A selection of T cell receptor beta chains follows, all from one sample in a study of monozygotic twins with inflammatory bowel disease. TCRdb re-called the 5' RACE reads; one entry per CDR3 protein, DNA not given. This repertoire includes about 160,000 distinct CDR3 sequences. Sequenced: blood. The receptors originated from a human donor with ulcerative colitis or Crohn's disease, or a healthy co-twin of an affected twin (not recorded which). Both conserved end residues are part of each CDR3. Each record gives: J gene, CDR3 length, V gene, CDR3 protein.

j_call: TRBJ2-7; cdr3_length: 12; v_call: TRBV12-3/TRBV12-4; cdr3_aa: CSSGTGSYEQYF
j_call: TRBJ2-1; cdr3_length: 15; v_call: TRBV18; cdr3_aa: CASSHGQGAYNEQFF
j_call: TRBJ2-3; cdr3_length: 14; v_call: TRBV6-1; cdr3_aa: CASSRTGERDTQYF
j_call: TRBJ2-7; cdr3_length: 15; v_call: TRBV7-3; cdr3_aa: CASSPRLADSYEQYF
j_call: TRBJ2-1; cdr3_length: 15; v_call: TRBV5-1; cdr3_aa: CASSLASPSYNEQFF
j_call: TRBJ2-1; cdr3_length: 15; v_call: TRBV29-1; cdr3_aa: CSVSLATRRWNEQFF
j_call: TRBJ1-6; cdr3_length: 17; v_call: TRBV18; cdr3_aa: CASSPNGARVGYSPLHF
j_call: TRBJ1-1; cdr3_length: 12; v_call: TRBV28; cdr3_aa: CASRPTPRRAFF
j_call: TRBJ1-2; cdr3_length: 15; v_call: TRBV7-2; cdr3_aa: CASSLGLGTNYGYTF
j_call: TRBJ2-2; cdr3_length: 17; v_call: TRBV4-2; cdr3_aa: CASSLPLAGENTGELFF
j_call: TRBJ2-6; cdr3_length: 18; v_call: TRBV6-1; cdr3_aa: CASNIPGQGFSGANVLTF
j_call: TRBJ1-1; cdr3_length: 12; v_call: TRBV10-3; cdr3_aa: CAISERKSEAFF
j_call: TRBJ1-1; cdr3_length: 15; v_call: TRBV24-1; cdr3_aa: CATRRTGALNTEAFF
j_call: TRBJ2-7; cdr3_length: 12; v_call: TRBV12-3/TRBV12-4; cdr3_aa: CASSFHLGEQYF
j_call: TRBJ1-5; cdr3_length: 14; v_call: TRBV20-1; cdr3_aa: CSVSGLSVNQPQHF
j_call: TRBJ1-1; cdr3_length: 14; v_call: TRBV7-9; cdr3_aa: CASRGSDLITEAFF
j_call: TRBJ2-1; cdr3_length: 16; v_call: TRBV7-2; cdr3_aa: CASSSQGVGSYNEQFF
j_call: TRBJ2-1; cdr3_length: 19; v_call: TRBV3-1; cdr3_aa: CASSRSGLAGAQSYNEQFF
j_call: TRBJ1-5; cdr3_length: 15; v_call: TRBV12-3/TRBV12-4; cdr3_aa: CASRSDREGNQPQHF
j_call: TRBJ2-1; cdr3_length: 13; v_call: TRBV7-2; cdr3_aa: CASSIDIYNEQFF
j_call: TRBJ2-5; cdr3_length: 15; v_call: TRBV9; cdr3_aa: CASSVEASGSETQYF
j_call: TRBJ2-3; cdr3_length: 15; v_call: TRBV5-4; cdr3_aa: CASSLASPQLDTQYF
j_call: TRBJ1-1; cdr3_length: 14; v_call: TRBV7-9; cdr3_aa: CASSSGVRVSEAFF
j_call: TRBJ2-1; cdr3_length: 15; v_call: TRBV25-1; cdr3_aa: CASSDIPPQGGEQFF
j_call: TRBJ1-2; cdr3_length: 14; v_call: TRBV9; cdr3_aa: CASSTGTGIWGYTF
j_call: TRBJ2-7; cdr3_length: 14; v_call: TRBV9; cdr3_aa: CASSVRDRVYEQYF
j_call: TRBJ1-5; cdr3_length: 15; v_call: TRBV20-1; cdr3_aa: CSASPGQGVRQPQHF
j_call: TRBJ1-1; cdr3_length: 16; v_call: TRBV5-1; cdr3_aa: CASSLAGGFLDTEAFF
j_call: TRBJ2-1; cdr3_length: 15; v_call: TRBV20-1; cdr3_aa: CSARDRLGDYFEQFF
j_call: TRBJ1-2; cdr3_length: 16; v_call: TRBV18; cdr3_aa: CASSPAGSHSSGGYTF
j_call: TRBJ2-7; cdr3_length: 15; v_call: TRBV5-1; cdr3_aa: CASSLGVGSSYEQYF
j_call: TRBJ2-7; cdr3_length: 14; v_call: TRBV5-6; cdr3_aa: CASSLVGQSYEQYF
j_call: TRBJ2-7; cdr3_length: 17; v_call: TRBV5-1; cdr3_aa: CASSSLNSGTGVDEQYF
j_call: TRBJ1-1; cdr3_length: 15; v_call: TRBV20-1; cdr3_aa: CSARVGWVLNTEAFF
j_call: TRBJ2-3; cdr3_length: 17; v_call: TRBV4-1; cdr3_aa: CASSQAVDYIDGDTQYF
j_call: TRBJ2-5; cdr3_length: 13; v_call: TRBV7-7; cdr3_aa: CASSQGARETQYF
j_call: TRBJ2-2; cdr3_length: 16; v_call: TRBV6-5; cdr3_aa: CASSYGLAGVTGELFF
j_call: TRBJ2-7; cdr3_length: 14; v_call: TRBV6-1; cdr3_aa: CASSEDRASYEQYF
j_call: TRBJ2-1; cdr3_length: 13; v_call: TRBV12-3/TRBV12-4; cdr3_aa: CASSRSLIAWQFF
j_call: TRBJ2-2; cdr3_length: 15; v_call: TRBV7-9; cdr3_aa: CASTRTSANTGELFF
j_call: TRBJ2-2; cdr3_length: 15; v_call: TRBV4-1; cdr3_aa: CASSQEGGRAGELFF
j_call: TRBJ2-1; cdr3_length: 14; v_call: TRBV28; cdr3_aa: CASSYLESYNEQFF
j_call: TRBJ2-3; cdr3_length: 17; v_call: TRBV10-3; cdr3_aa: CAISIYSGRTSTDTQYF
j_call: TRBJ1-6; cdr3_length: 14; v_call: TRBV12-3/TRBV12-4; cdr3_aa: CASSLGTKSLTLHF
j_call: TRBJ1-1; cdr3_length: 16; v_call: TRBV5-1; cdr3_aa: CASSLTGGSWNTEAFF
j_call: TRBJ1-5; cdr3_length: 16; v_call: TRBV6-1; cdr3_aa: CASSASTGNSNQPQHF
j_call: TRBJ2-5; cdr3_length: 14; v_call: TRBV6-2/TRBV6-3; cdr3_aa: CASSYAGGRETQYF
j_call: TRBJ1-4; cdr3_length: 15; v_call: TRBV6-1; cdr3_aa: CASGKGHATNEKLFF
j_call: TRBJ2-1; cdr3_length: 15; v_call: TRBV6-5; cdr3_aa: CASSYGLAGYNEQFF
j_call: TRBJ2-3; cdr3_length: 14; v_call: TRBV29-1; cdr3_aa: CSVVDHLTLMTQYF
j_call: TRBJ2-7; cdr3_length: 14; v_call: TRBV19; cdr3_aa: CASSALTGSYEQYF
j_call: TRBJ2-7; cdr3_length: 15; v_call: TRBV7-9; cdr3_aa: CASQFGAGGPYEQYF
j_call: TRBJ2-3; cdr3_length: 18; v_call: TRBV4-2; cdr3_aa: CASSQDGREGHVADTQYF
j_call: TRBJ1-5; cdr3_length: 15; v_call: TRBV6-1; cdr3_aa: CASRHVSGYNQPQHF
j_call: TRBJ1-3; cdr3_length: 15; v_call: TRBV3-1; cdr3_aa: CASSPTRAIGNTIYF
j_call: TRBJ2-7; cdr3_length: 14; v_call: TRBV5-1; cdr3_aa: CASSSGTGGHEQYF
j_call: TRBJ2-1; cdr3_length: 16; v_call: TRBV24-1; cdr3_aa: CATSDLSGGSYNEQFF
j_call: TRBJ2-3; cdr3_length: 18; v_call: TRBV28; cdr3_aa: CASRGPGQGALVTDTQYF
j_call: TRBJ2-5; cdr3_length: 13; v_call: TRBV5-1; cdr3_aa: CASSLRGGETQYF
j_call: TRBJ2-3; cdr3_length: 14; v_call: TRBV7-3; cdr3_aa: CASSLAARPDTQYF